These T cell receptor beta chains were read from a single sample in a study of cytomegalovirus exposure and HLA in healthy donors. Libraries were prepared by immunoSEQ multiplex PCR; TCRdb keeps only in-frame clonotypes and omits some of them. Of about 59,000 clones detected, 65% to 90% appear once; the ten largest clones hold about 1.5%. Sequenced: PBMCs. The receptor set was obtained from a human donor in good health. The CDR3 runs from the conserved cysteine through the conserved F or W. A D gene is named only where the DNA matches it firmly. Part of the rows lack a size; the others show once, few, many or a class for expanded clones.

size: -
D: -
J: TRBJ1-5
V: TRBV7-8
DNA: TGTGCCAGCAGTTATTCTTACGCCCTAAATAGCAATCAGCCCCAGCATTTT
CDR3: CASSYSYALNSNQPQHF

size: -
D: -
J: TRBJ2-3
V: TRBV19
DNA: TGTGCCAGTAATGGGGCCACAGATACGCAGTATTTT
CDR3: CASNGATDTQYF

size: -
D: TRBD2
J: TRBJ2-3
V: TRBV10-3
DNA: TGTGCCATCAGTGAGAGATCCGGGGGGACTAGCACAGATACGCAGTATTTT
CDR3: CAISERSGGTSTDTQYF

size: -
D: -
J: TRBJ1-1
V: TRBV7-3
DNA: TGTGCCAGCAGCTTCTCAGTGAACACTGAAGCTTTCTTT
CDR3: CASSFSVNTEAFF

size: -
D: TRBD2
J: TRBJ2-2
V: TRBV7-3
DNA: TGTGCCAGCAGTCGGCCTAGCGGGGGCTCGAACACCGGGGAGCTGTTTTTT
CDR3: CASSRPSGGSNTGELFF

size: -
D: -
J: TRBJ2-7
V: TRBV7-3
DNA: TGTGCCAGCAGCTTAGAGAACGCGGGTAGCTCCTACGAGCAGTACTTC
CDR3: CASSLENAGSSYEQYF

size: -
D: TRBD1
J: TRBJ2-7
V: TRBV30
DNA: TGTGCCTGGATTACCGGGACAGGGGACTACGAGCAGTACTTC
CDR3: CAWITGTGDYEQYF

size: -
D: -
J: TRBJ1-2
V: TRBV28
DNA: TGTGCCGGGGGGAATTTCGGGGGCTACACCTTC
CDR3: CAGGNFGGYTF

size: -
D: TRBD2
J: TRBJ2-7
V: TRBV28
DNA: TGTGCCAGCAGGCCGGGACTAGCGGGATCCGAGCAGTACTTC
CDR3: CASRPGLAGSEQYF

size: -
D: TRBD1
J: TRBJ2-7
V: TRBV5-1
DNA: TGCGCCAGCAGCTTGGGGGATGACAGGGGCCGCGAGCAGTACTTC
CDR3: CASSLGDDRGREQYF

size: -
D: TRBD2
J: TRBJ2-7
V: TRBV5-4
DNA: TGTGCCAGCAGCATATCGGGACTAGCGGTCGAGCAGTACTTC
CDR3: CASSISGLAVEQYF

size: -
D: TRBD1
J: TRBJ2-7
V: TRBV7-8
DNA: TGTGCCAGCAGCTTGCCGGGACAGGGCAACTACGAGCAGTACTTC
CDR3: CASSLPGQGNYEQYF

size: once
D: -
J: TRBJ2-7
V: TRBV29-1
DNA: TGCAGCGTTGAGGGGGGTGGGGGCTCCTACGAGCAGTACTTC
CDR3: CSVEGGGGSYEQYF